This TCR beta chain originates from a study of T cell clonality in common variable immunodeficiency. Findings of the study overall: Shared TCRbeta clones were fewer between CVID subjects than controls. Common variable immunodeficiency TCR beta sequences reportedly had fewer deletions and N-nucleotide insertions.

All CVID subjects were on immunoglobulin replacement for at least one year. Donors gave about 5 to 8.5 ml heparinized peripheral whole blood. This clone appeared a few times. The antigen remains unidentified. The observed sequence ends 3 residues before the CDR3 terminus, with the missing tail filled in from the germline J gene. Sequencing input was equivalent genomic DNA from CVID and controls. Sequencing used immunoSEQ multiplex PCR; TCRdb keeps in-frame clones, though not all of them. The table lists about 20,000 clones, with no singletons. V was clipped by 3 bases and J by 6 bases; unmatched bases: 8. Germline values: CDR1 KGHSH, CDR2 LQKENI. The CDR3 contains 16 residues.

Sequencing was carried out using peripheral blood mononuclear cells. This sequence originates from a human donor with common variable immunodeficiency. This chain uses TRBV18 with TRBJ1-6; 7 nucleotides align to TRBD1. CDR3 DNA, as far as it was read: TGTGCCAGCTCACCTGTGACAGGGCAGCCTAATTCACCC. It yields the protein CASSPVTGQPNSP. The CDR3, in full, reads CASSPVTGQPNSPLHF.